These 10 T cell receptor beta chains came from one sample sequenced in a study of post-analysis software for immune sequencing data. Study-wide results and caveats: Five TRBV segments, including TRBV5-6, TRBV5-1 and TRBV20-1, were more frequent in patients than controls.

Researchers reported that TCR beta cDNA libraries carried unique molecular identifiers. MiXCR, run by TCRdb on the PCR reads, gives a single entry per CDR3 protein. The sample lists about half a million distinct CDR3 sequences; 34% were seen once. Their cognate antigens are unknown. The sequencing input was blood. The receptors shown here come from a girl aged 2 to 17 with multiple sclerosis.

The chain uses TRBV10-3 and TRBJ1-2; D is perhaps TRBD1 (6 bases). The CDR3 loop spans 14 amino acids. Trimming left V 5 bases short and J 4 bases short, with 14 bases between. Germline V lookup: CDR1 ENHRY, CDR2 SYGVKD. The CDR3 sequence is CAISRGQPLYGYTF. The CDR3 bases are TGTGCCATCAGTAGAGGACAGCCCCTCTATGGCTACACCTTC.

This clonotype was seen only a few times. The chain has TRBV7-8 and TRBJ2-1; TRBD2 matches 12 bases. The CDR3 is 15 amino acids. Germline CDR1 and CDR2: SGHVS and FQNEAQ. Trimming removed 5 bases from V and 8 bases from J; junction bases left unmatched: 7. The CDR3 region is CASSLGLAGSHEQFF. The CDR3 DNA is TGTGCCAGCAGCCTCGGACTAGCGGGGTCACATGAGCAGTTCTTC.

In its sample, this clonotype was seen a few times. The rearrangement uses TRBV2 and TRBJ2-7; D is perhaps TRBD2 (6 bases). The J call may be in error: the DNA end matches TRBJ2-5 better. CDR1 is SNHLY, CDR2 FYNNEI, per germline. The CDR3 sequence is 15 residues long. CDR3 amino acids: CASSLRDGIMETQYF. The CDR3 DNA follows: TGTGCCAGCAGTCTGCGGGACGGGATAATGGAGACCCAGTACTTC.

The chain has TRBV28 and TRBJ2-3; no clear D gene. V was pared by 7 bases and J by 1 base, with 18 bases between. Germline CDR1 is MDHEN and CDR2 is SYDVKM. There are 16 residues in the CDR3. Here the CDR3 reads CASIKWPGGGTDTQYF. In nucleotides, the CDR3 is TGTGCCAGCATCAAATGGCCCGGTGGGGGCACAGATACGCAGTATTTT. The full variable domain, its missing parts supplied by reference TRBV28 and TRBJ2-3, is DVKVTQSSRYLVKRTGEKVFLECVQDMDHENMFWYRQDPGLGLRLIYFSYDVKMKEKGDIPEGYSVSREKKERFSLILESASTNQTSMYLCASIKWPGGGTDTQYFGPGTRLTVL.

This clonotype was counted only a few times. V and J are TRBV4-1 and TRBJ1-2; D gene uncertain. Trimming removed 0 bases from V and 2 bases from J, with 7 bases in between. CDR1 is MGHRA, CDR2 YSYEKL, per germline. The CDR3 length is 14 residues. This CDR3 reads CASSQEGQNYGYTF. CDR3 sequence (DNA): TGCGCCAGCAGCCAAGAAGGGCAGAACTATGGCTACACCTTC.

The CDR3 region is CASSLWDSGYGYTF. In DNA, the CDR3 is TGTGCCAGCAGCTTGTGGGACAGTGGCTATGGCTACACCTTC. The J gene is TRBJ1-2, the V gene TRBV5-5; 7 positions match TRBD1. Germline CDR1 reads SGHKS; CDR2 reads YYEKEE (reference sequence). V gave up 1 base and J gave up 4 bases; unmatched junction bases: 4. The CDR3 is 14 amino acids.

A remark on this clonotype: One end of the junction does not line up with germline, which may come from a read error. The chain has TRBV27 and TRBJ2-4, with TRBD2 matching over 9 bases. The end of the DNA is better explained by TRBJ2-5, so the J call may be wrong. Germline V gene data show CDR1 as MNHEY and CDR2 as SMNVEV (reference sequence). CDR3 length equals 15 residues. CDR3 in amino acids: CTSSSSGNPQETQYF. The CDR3 region has the DNA TGTACCAGCAGTTCTAGCGGGAATCCCCAAGAGACCCAGTACTTC.

This CDR3 is CSAKPASGYNEQFF. CDR3 DNA sequence: TGCAGTGCTAAACCGGCTAGCGGCTACAATGAGCAGTTCTTC. The J gene is TRBJ2-1, the V gene TRBV20-1, with 7 positions matching TRBD2. The CDR3 is 14 residues long. With 4 bases clipped from V and 3 bases from J, the junction kept 6 bases outside the gene matches. Germline V gene lookup returns CDR1 DFQATT and CDR2 SNEGSKA (reference sequence).

The chain links TRBV25-1 to TRBJ2-1; no clear D gene. The CDR3 is 14 amino acids. The V end lost 7 bases, the J end lost 0 bases, and 10 bases lay between the germline ends. The germline gives CDR1 MGHDK, CDR2 SYGVNS. CDR3: CASNDGTSYNEQFF. For the CDR3, the DNA is TGTGCCAGCAATGACGGTACCTCCTACAATGAGCAGTTCTTC.

The chain is built from TRBV3-1 and TRBJ2-3; D gene uncertain. The germline gives CDR1 LGHDT, CDR2 YNNKEL (reference sequence). Between the trimmed V and J ends, which lost 0 bases and 2 bases, there was a span of 6 bases. CDR3 length: 14 residues. The CDR3 region is CASSQDPDTDTQYF. CDR3 DNA sequence: TGTGCCAGCAGCCAAGATCCAGACACAGATACGCAGTATTTT.